The TCR beta chain under discussion was sequenced for a study of blood T cell repertoires in COVID-19 (dated by TCRdb to 2020 to 2021). Context from the whole study: The collaborator samples originated in the United States, Italy and Spain and spanned the acute and convalescent phases of COVID-19. The samples were drawn from the first 160 participants of the ongoing ImmuneRACE study and from 1,254 subjects provided by 6 global collaborators. The repertoires were released in a freely available public database intended as a resource for research on the immune response to SARS-CoV-2. The material from the prospective study consisted of cDNA or gDNA derived from T cells, B-cell-depleted T cells, or PBMCs. Nearly every sample came with metadata listing a de-identified subject ID, COVID-19 status, age in years and sex. Subjects who had been exposed to COVID-19, were actively infected with it, or had recovered from it provided the deeply sampled blood TCRbeta repertoires that made up the dataset. Where HLA class I and class II types were available, the types were taken from metadata supplied by the sample provider, not from assay-based typing. Overall study outcomes, separate from this receptor: The quantity of clinical and demographic metadata differed by source and by participant and was supplied without curation.

The germline V gene (reference sequence) sets CDR1 to SGHNT and CDR2 to YYREEE. Measured from the cysteine to the phenylalanine, the CDR3 is 16 residues long. Of the read, only the CDR3 DNA is kept; its 48 bases are in frame from base 1. V loses 1 base, J loses 0 bases, and the germline ends lie 13 bases apart. Details on this clone: No antigen is known for it. Base quality data are lacking; no much larger clone is found one base away.

The immunoSEQ Assay, a bias-controlled multiplex PCR, was used to amplify TCRbeta CDR3 regions from genomic DNA. The study's own analysis went as follows. The number of nucleated cells in each sample was estimated by amplification of reference gene primers within the assay. To quantify the absolute abundance of each unique TCRbeta CDR3 rearrangement, sequence reads were collapsed and filtered. For each sample, productive Simpson clonality was calculated by taking the square root of Simpson's diversity index across productive rearrangements. TCRdb holds this immuneACCESS table with in-frame rearrangements only. Some clones are missing; in checked studies, unresolved V genes explain under half, and the rest has no known cause. The V and J calls and clone size are taken from that table; D and trimming were inferred from the DNA. This sample has roughly 380,000 clones in its table, and over 75% of those were observed once. 2.5% to 3.5% of the sample goes to the ten largest clones.

Enrolling through a virtual design, the prospective study's participants ranged in age from roughly 18 to 95 years and lived across 20 to 30 United States geographic areas. Cohort assignment in the prospective study relied on participant-reported clinical history from a screening survey and a study questionnaire. For ImmuneRACE Cohort 3, a participant was defined as recovered based on two consecutive negative NP/OP PCR tests, clearance by a healthcare professional, or resolution of symptoms. Mobile phlebotomists in the prospective study collected whole blood, serum and a nasopharyngeal or oropharyngeal swab from every participant. Additional blood draws and questionnaires over a 2-month period could optionally be provided by prospective study participants. Before DNA extraction, blood samples from the prospective study were shipped at room temperature or frozen.

The clonotype comes from a woman aged 25 to 45 who had recovered from COVID-19. The sequenced sample consisted of PBMCs or T cells enriched from blood (not recorded which). In this chain, TRBV5-4 is recombined with TRBJ1-1; D gene: possibly TRBD1, on 5 matching bases. The nucleotides read TGTGCCAGCAGCTTGAAGATCGTGGACATGAACACTGAAGCTTTCTTT. Its protein product is CASSLKIVDMNTEAFF.